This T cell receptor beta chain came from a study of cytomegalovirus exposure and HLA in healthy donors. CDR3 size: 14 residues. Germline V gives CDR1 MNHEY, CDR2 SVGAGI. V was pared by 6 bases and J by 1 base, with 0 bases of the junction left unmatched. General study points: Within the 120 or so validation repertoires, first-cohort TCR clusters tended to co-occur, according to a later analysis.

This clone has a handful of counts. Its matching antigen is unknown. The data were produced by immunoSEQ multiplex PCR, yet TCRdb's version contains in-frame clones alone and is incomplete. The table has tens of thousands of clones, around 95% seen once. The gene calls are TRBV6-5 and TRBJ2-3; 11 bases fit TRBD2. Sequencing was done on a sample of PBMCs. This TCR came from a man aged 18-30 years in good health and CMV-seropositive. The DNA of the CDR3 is TGTGCCAGCAGGGGACTAGCGGGCACAGATACGCAGTATTTT. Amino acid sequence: CASRGLAGTDTQYF.